Below, 22 T cell receptor beta chains from the same sample are listed, as sequenced in a study of blood T cell repertoires in COVID-19. Measured with immunoSEQ multiplex PCR; TCRdb has only the in-frame clones, and not every one. This sample has under 150,000 clones; 80% to 85% occur once, and the top ten carry approximately 40%. Sequences were obtained from peripheral blood. The origin of the receptors is a human donor in a cohort sampled during active COVID-19.

CDR3 sequence: CASIANGLAGQETQYF. For the CDR3, the DNA is TGTGCCAGCATCGCGAACGGACTAGCGGGCCAAGAGACCCAGTACTTC. The chain combines TRBV3-1 (or the pseudogene TRBV3-2) with TRBJ2-5, with TRBD2 matching over 11 bases. J lost 1 base, V lost 7 bases, and 8 bases had no gene match. The CDR3 runs 16 residues. The germline gives CDR1 LGHDT, CDR2 YNNKEL (reference sequence).

This clone was picked up many times. The rearrangement links TRBV6-2 or TRBV6-3 to TRBJ1-1; D remains unclear. This CDR3 region has 15 residues. The germline V gene has CDR1 MNHEY and CDR2 SVGEGT. V lost 0 bases, J lost 1 base, and 9 bases lay in between. DNA of the CDR3: TGTGCCAGCAGTTACTCACAATTCCCGAACACTGAAGCTTTCTTT. This gives the protein CASSYSQFPNTEAFF.

This clone turned up a few times. The chain carries TRBV5-6 and TRBJ2-7; TRBD2 matches 8 bases. V lost 4 bases to trimming and J lost 3 bases; unmatched junction nucleotides: 6. The CDR3 runs 14 residues. Germline V lookup: CDR1 SGHDT, CDR2 YYEEEE. In DNA form, the CDR3 reads TGTGCCAGCAGCCCGGGAGGGGGTCGCTACGAGCAGTACTTC. Its protein product is CASSPGGGRYEQYF.

V usage is TRBV3-1 (or the pseudogene TRBV3-2) and J usage is TRBJ2-7, with 10 positions matching TRBD1. Germline lookup yields CDR1 LGHDT and CDR2 YNNKEL (reference sequence). There are 15 residues in the CDR3. J lost 3 bases, V lost 5 bases, and 7 bases had no gene match. In DNA, the CDR3 is TGTGCCAGCAGCTTTCCGGGACAGGGGCACTACGAGCAGTACTTC. It encodes CASSFPGQGHYEQYF.

The chain recombines TRBV27 with TRBJ2-2; 7 bases match TRBD1. Germline loops: CDR1 MNHEY, CDR2 SMNVEV (reference sequence). V lost 5 bases to trimming and J lost 11 bases; unmatched junction nucleotides: 11. The CDR3 totals 14 residues. The CDR3 spells CASSLTTGQRELFF. The CDR3 coding sequence is TGTGCCAGCAGTCTCACGACAGGGCAGAGAGAGCTGTTTTTT.

This chain connects TRBV7-2 to TRBJ2-1; 9 nucleotides agree with TRBD2. The CDR3 is 18 amino acids. In germline, CDR1 is SGHTA, CDR2 FQGNSA. V shed 2 bases, J shed 9 bases, and the junction held 17 bases outside the gene matches. For the CDR3, the DNA is TGTGCCAGCAGCTTACGTTGGCGGGGGGGCCCCCTGTCAGGTGAGCAGTTCTTC. Amino acids: CASSLRWRGGPLSGEQFF.

The chain combines TRBV7-9 with TRBJ1-2; 10 nucleotides agree with TRBD1. The CDR3 contains 14 residues. Germline V gene lookup returns CDR1 SEHNR and CDR2 FQNEAQ (reference sequence). The junction had 1 base not matched to a gene; V was cut back by 0 bases and J by 6 bases. The DNA of the CDR3 is TGTGCCAGCAGCTTAGCAGGGACAGGGGATGGCTACACCTTC. Its translation: CASSLAGTGDGYTF.

The rearrangement uses TRBV27 and TRBJ1-3, with D unclear. Germline V gene sequence: CDR1 MNHEY, CDR2 SMNVEV (reference sequence). Trimming cost V 4 bases and J 0 bases, with 10 bases left between them. The CDR3 spans 15 residues. CDR3 in DNA: TGTGCCAGCAGTTACGGCGGCGGCTCTGGAAACACCATATATTTT. Encoded protein: CASSYGGGSGNTIYF.

The chain employs TRBV10-2 and TRBJ1-2, with D uncertain. The germline V gene has CDR1 WSHSY and CDR2 SAAADI. The CDR3 spans 14 residues. Trimming removed 6 bases at V and 4 bases at J, with 15 bases between. The CDR3 sequence: CASSAGGIGYGYTF. CDR3 coding DNA: TGCGCCAGCAGCGCCGGCGGAATTGGCTATGGCTACACCTTC.

This chain connects TRBV5-6 to TRBJ2-7, with 8 bases aligning to TRBD2. V dropped 2 bases and J dropped 0; count of bases not matched to a gene: 1. Germline loops: CDR1 SGHDT, CDR2 YYEEEE. This CDR3 spans 14 amino acids. This CDR3 reads CASSLGTSSYEQYF. The CDR3 bases are TGTGCCAGCAGCTTAGGGACTAGCTCCTACGAGCAGTACTTC.

This clone was picked up a small number of times. The CDR3 DNA is TGCGCCAGCAGCCGAGGGACAACCCAGTACAATGAGCAGTTCTTC. This codes for CASSRGTTQYNEQFF. V and J are TRBV5-1 and TRBJ2-1, with D tentatively TRBD1 (6 bases). This CDR3 is 15 amino acids long. Per the germline V gene, CDR1 is SGHRS and CDR2 is YFSETQ. V was pared by 4 bases and J by 4 bases, with 15 bases between. The full variable domain, its missing parts supplied by reference TRBV5-1 and TRBJ2-1, is KAGVTQTPRYLIKTRGQQVTLSCSPISGHRSVSWYQQTPGQGLQFLFEYFSETQRNKGNFPGRFSGRQFSNSRSEMNVSTLELGDSALYLCASSRGTTQYNEQFFGPGTRLTVL.

The V call is TRBV3-1 (or the pseudogene TRBV3-2), the J call TRBJ1-6, with a tentative D call TRBD1 (6 bases). Germline assignment: CDR1 LGHDT and CDR2 YNNKEL (reference sequence). The CDR3 covers 16 residues. Between the trimmed V and J ends, which lost 1 base and 8 bases, there was a span of 15 bases. The CDR3 nucleotides read TGTGCCAGCAGCCAAGGGTCGACAGGAGACTATTCACCCCTCCACTTT. This sequence encodes CASSQGSTGDYSPLHF.

J is TRBJ2-3 and V is TRBV5-6; 9 bases line up with TRBD2. Trimming cost V 1 base and J 5 bases; bases outside gene matches: 8. Germline V lookup: CDR1 SGHDT, CDR2 YYEEEE. The CDR3 loop spans 16 amino acids. CDR3 sequence: CASSLLASGAGDTQYF. The CDR3 nucleotides are TGTGCCAGCAGCTTGTTGGCTAGCGGGGCGGGAGATACGCAGTATTTT.

The gene calls are TRBV28 and TRBJ1-4, with a tentative D call TRBD1 (6 bases). The CDR3 is made up of 14 amino acids. Germline V CDR1 and CDR2: MDHEN, SYDVKM. V was trimmed by 5 bases and J by 8 bases, leaving 15 bases between them. CDR3 sequence reads: CASSKGGVEEKLFF. CDR3 sequence (DNA): TGTGCCAGCAGTAAAGGGGGAGTCGAAGAAAAACTGTTTTTT.

V usage is TRBV7-8 and J usage is TRBJ1-1; TRBD1 is a possible D gene (5 bases). Trimming pared 4 bases from V and 0 bases from J, leaving 12 bases between. CDR1 is SGHVS and CDR2 is FQNEAQ in the germline V gene. The CDR3 consists of 15 residues. As DNA, the CDR3 is TGTGCCAGCAGCTCCGACAGACTCATGAACACTGAAGCTTTCTTT. It translates to CASSSDRLMNTEAFF.

This chain connects TRBV7-2 to TRBJ2-3; no definite D call. Germline lookup yields CDR1 SGHTA and CDR2 FQGNSA. This CDR3 is 16 amino acids long. Trimming took 5 bases from V and 2 from J, leaving 17 bases between them. In nucleotides, the CDR3 is TGTGCCAGCAGCCCCAGTGGGCTTTCAGTCACAGATACGCAGTATTTT. Protein: CASSPSGLSVTDTQYF. Using reference TRBV7-2 and TRBJ2-3 for the parts outside the CDR3, the full variable domain is GAGVSQSPSNKVTEKGKDVELRCDPISGHTALYWYRQSLGQGLEFLIYFQGNSAPDKSGLPSDRFSAERTGGSVSTLTIQRTQQEDSAVYLCASSPSGLSVTDTQYFGPGTRLTVL.

The chain couples TRBV7-3 to TRBJ2-2, with 7 bases fitting TRBD1. Germline V gene lookup returns CDR1 SGHTA and CDR2 FQGTGA. The CDR3 has 14 amino acids. V trimming: 6 bases; J trimming: 6 bases; junction bases outside the gene matches: 7. CDR3 DNA: TGTGCCAGCAGATATCAGGGGGATGCCGGGGAGCTGTTTTTT. Residues: CASRYQGDAGELFF.

This chain links TRBV2 with TRBJ1-5; 8 positions match TRBD1. Germline V gene lookup returns CDR1 SNHLY and CDR2 FYNNEI. The ends lost 6 bases at V and 5 bases at J; junction bases unmatched: 9. CDR3 length: 15 residues. The CDR3 DNA sequence: TGTGCCAGCAGGTCAGGGGGCCAGGGGGATCAGCCCCAGCATTTT. It yields the protein CASRSGGQGDQPQHF.

The rearrangement joins TRBV28 to TRBJ2-1; TRBD2 matches at 15 bases. CDR1 is MDHEN and CDR2 is SYDVKM in the germline V gene. This CDR3 is 16 amino acids long. V was clipped by 8 bases and J by 9 bases; unmatched bases: 11. CDR3 coding DNA: TGTGCCAGCTTACGCCCCGGACTAGCGGGGGGGCGTGAGCAGTTCTTC. This gives the protein CASLRPGLAGGREQFF.

The chain combines TRBV5-1 with TRBJ2-3; maybe TRBD1 (6 bases). Trimming shortened V by 0 bases and J by 3 bases, and 11 bases separated the two germline ends. Germline V lookup: CDR1 SGHRS, CDR2 YFSETQ. The CDR3 spans 15 residues. The CDR3 nucleotides read TGCGCCAGCAGCTTGGTTCAGGGGTGGACAGATACGCAGTATTTT. This codes for CASSLVQGWTDTQYF.

The chain has TRBV10-1 and TRBJ2-2, with D maybe TRBD1 (6 bases). This CDR3 contains 16 residues. V was cut by 2 bases and J by 6 bases, with 16 bases left in between. From germline, CDR1 is WNHNN and CDR2 SYGVQD (reference sequence). The CDR3 DNA reads TGCGCCAGCAGTGAGAGGCAGGGGAAAATTGCCGGGGAGCTGTTTTTT. Protein sequence: CASSERQGKIAGELFF.

The chain links TRBV5-4 to TRBJ1-1; 7 bases are a match to TRBD1. This CDR3 contains 15 residues. V gave up 4 bases and J gave up 0 bases; unmatched junction bases: 6. The germline V gene has CDR1 SGHNT and CDR2 YYREEE (reference sequence). This chain's CDR3 is CASSISQGVNTEAFF. The CDR3 DNA reads TGTGCCAGCAGCATATCGCAGGGGGTGAACACTGAAGCTTTCTTT. Based on the CDR3 plus reference TRBV5-4 and TRBJ1-1, the full variable domain is ETGVTQSPTHLIKTRGQQVTLRCSSQSGHNTVSWYQQALGQGPQFIFQYYREEENGRGNFPPRFSGLQFPNYSSELNVNALELDDSALYLCASSISQGVNTEAFFGQGTRLTVV.